A selection of T cell receptor beta chains follows, all from one sample in a study of sequential checkpoint blockade in melanoma. Clones were read by immunoSEQ multiplex PCR, and TCRdb kept only the in-frame ones, dropping some. The profile shows approximately 11,000 clones, over 75% of them singletons. Material: CD8+ T cells sorted from blood (inferred from file names), obtained from a patient given nivolumab and ipilimumab in sequence. The receptors were sampled from a human donor with melanoma. CDR3s include the opening cysteine and the closing phenylalanine or tryptophan. Each record gives: CDR3 DNA, CDR3 protein, D gene, clone size, V gene, J gene. The D gene is left open where the match is weak. Expanded clones get a size class; other rows say once, few or many, or leave the size out.

CDR3nt: TGTGCCAGCAGCCAAGGGAGGGGGGGGATCTCCTACGAGCAGTACTTC
CDR3aa: CASSQGRGGISYEQYF
d_gene: -
abundance: -
v_gene: TRBV4-2
j_gene: TRBJ2-7

CDR3nt: TGTGCCAGCAGCGTTGGACAGGGCGGCACTGAAGCTTTCTTT
CDR3aa: CASSVGQGGTEAFF
d_gene: TRBD1
abundance: -
v_gene: TRBV7-9
j_gene: TRBJ1-1

CDR3nt: TGTGCCAGCAGTCCGGGCGGGGGAATCGAGCAGTACTTC
CDR3aa: CASSPGGGIEQYF
d_gene: TRBD2
abundance: -
v_gene: TRBV25-1
j_gene: TRBJ2-7

CDR3nt: TGCGCCAGCAGCCAAGATTGGAGCAGTCAACGCTCACCCCTCCACTTT
CDR3aa: CASSQDWSSQRSPLHF
d_gene: -
abundance: -
v_gene: TRBV4-1
j_gene: TRBJ1-6

CDR3nt: TGTGCCAGCAGTTTATCCCAGACCTACGAGCAGTACTTC
CDR3aa: CASSLSQTYEQYF
d_gene: -
abundance: -
v_gene: TRBV27
j_gene: TRBJ2-7

CDR3nt: TGTGCCAGCACTCCTCGAGGAACTAATCTGAGCTCCTATAATTCACCCCTCCACTTT
CDR3aa: CASTPRGTNLSSYNSPLHF
d_gene: -
abundance: -
v_gene: TRBV6-4
j_gene: TRBJ1-6

CDR3nt: TGCGCCAGCAGCCAACCCCCGACAGGACCCATGAACACTGAAGCTTTCTTT
CDR3aa: CASSQPPTGPMNTEAFF
d_gene: -
abundance: -
v_gene: TRBV4-1
j_gene: TRBJ1-1

CDR3nt: TGTGCCAGCAGCCCCCCTGAGGTAGGCACTGAAGCTTTCTTT
CDR3aa: CASSPPEVGTEAFF
d_gene: -
abundance: -
v_gene: TRBV7-2
j_gene: TRBJ1-1

CDR3nt: TGTGCCAGCAGTCCCCGGGACTGGAGCTCCTACGAGCAGTACTTC
CDR3aa: CASSPRDWSSYEQYF
d_gene: -
abundance: -
v_gene: TRBV27
j_gene: TRBJ2-7

CDR3nt: TGTGCCAGCAGCCCCGGGAGCCTCTGGGAGTACGAGCAGTACTTC
CDR3aa: CASSPGSLWEYEQYF
d_gene: -
abundance: few
v_gene: TRBV14
j_gene: TRBJ2-7

CDR3nt: TGTGCCAGCAGGGCTCCCGGGACAGGGGAGGACACTGAAGCTTTCTTT
CDR3aa: CASRAPGTGEDTEAFF
d_gene: TRBD1
abundance: -
v_gene: TRBV25-1
j_gene: TRBJ1-1

CDR3nt: TGTGCCAGCCATCGAGGTAGCAATCAGCCCCAGCATTTT
CDR3aa: CASHRGSNQPQHF
d_gene: -
abundance: once
v_gene: TRBV6-6
j_gene: TRBJ1-5

CDR3nt: TGTGCCAGCAGTTATAGACAGGGTGAAGATGAGCAGTTCTTC
CDR3aa: CASSYRQGEDEQFF
d_gene: TRBD1
abundance: -
v_gene: TRBV7-6
j_gene: TRBJ2-1

CDR3nt: TGTGCCAGCAGTTTGTCCACAGGGGGGGACGAGCAGTACTTC
CDR3aa: CASSLSTGGDEQYF
d_gene: -
abundance: -
v_gene: TRBV27
j_gene: TRBJ2-7

CDR3nt: TGTGCCAGCAGCTCCGGGAACCACTATGGCTACACCTTC
CDR3aa: CASSSGNHYGYTF
d_gene: -
abundance: -
v_gene: TRBV7-2
j_gene: TRBJ1-2

CDR3nt: TGTGCCAGCAGCTTGGACAGAAGCAACTATGGCTACACCTTC
CDR3aa: CASSLDRSNYGYTF
d_gene: -
abundance: -
v_gene: TRBV5-6
j_gene: TRBJ1-2

CDR3nt: TGTGCCAGTAGTATATCGGGAACGCTCTCGACCTATGGCTACACCTTC
CDR3aa: CASSISGTLSTYGYTF
d_gene: -
abundance: -
v_gene: TRBV19
j_gene: TRBJ1-2

CDR3nt: TGTGCCAGCAGCGACACCAACAGGGGATCCTATAATTCACCCCTCCACTTT
CDR3aa: CASSDTNRGSYNSPLHF
d_gene: TRBD1
abundance: -
v_gene: TRBV7-9
j_gene: TRBJ1-6

CDR3nt: TGCGCCAGCAGTGGGAGTTGGAATTCACCCCTCCACTTT
CDR3aa: CASSGSWNSPLHF
d_gene: -
abundance: few
v_gene: TRBV10-1
j_gene: TRBJ1-6

CDR3nt: TGCGCCAGCAGCCAAGAAGCCTCCAGGACACAGCGGGATCAGCCCCAGCATTTT
CDR3aa: CASSQEASRTQRDQPQHF
d_gene: -
abundance: -
v_gene: TRBV4-3
j_gene: TRBJ1-5

CDR3nt: TGCGCCAGCAGCTTGCGGTTTGGTTATGGCTACACCTTC
CDR3aa: CASSLRFGYGYTF
d_gene: -
abundance: -
v_gene: TRBV5-1
j_gene: TRBJ1-2

CDR3nt: TGTGCCAGCAGTTTATTTCCAGGTCCCTACGAGCAGTACTTC
CDR3aa: CASSLFPGPYEQYF
d_gene: -
abundance: -
v_gene: TRBV27
j_gene: TRBJ2-7

CDR3nt: TGTGCCAGCAGCACGCGATTGGACACTGAAGCTTTCTTT
CDR3aa: CASSTRLDTEAFF
d_gene: -
abundance: -
v_gene: TRBV5-4
j_gene: TRBJ1-1

CDR3nt: TGTGCCAGCAGTTTATCGACAGGGTGGCAAGAGACCCAGTACTTC
CDR3aa: CASSLSTGWQETQYF
d_gene: TRBD1
abundance: few
v_gene: TRBV27
j_gene: TRBJ2-5

CDR3nt: TGTGCCAGTAGTCCCGGGACAGGGAGTGAAAAACTGTTTTTT
CDR3aa: CASSPGTGSEKLFF
d_gene: TRBD1
abundance: -
v_gene: TRBV19
j_gene: TRBJ1-4